This T cell receptor beta chain was retrieved from a study of T cell repertoires in cytomegalovirus infection. Per the germline V gene, CDR1 is SGHTA and CDR2 is FQGNSA. CDR3 size: 16 residues. V dropped 4 bases and J dropped 0 bases, with 13 bases sitting between them. TCRdb redid the calling of the reads with MiXCR, one entry per CDR3 protein. The sample has 250,000 or so distinct CDR3 sequences; about a sixth are singletons. This clonotype was counted ten times or more. The V and J genes are TRBV7-2 and TRBJ1-5; the D gene is possibly TRBD1 (5 bases). The sequenced sample was CD8+ T cells from PBMCs. The sequence came from a human donor in good health (CMV status not recorded). Some clones in this sample may be carry-over from other donors' samples. CDR3 coding DNA: TGTGCCAGCAGCTGGAGGGGATCCCCTAGCAATCAGCCCCAGCATTTT. Its protein is CASSWRGSPSNQPQHF.